These 10 T cell receptor beta chains originate from one sample sequenced in a study of cytomegalovirus exposure and HLA in healthy donors. The PCR made use of 60 Vbeta and 13 Jbeta primers. Assay used: immunoSEQ multiplex PCR; TCRdb lists only in-frame clones, some missing. Of about 140,000 clones in the sample, 70% to 85% are singletons; the top ten hold 1.8%. Sequencing was performed on PBMCs. The receptor source for this set is a middle-aged man in good health and CMV-seronegative.

The CDR3 region has the DNA TGCGCCAGCAGCTTGGAGCGGGGGGCGGGACGAGACCTCTACAATGAGCAGTTCTTC. It encodes CASSLERGAGRDLYNEQFF. V usage is TRBV5-1 and J usage is TRBJ2-1; 9 bases are shared with TRBD2. CDR1 is SGHRS, CDR2 YFSETQ, per germline. V lost 0 bases to trimming and J lost 3 bases; unmatched junction nucleotides: 13. The CDR3 is made up of 19 amino acids.

The CDR3 bases are TGTGCCAGCAGCTTTGGCAACAATGAGCAGTTCTTC. Protein: CASSFGNNEQFF. The chain is built from TRBV11-2 and TRBJ2-1, with no clear D. Germline loops: CDR1 SGHAT, CDR2 FQNNGV. Trimming stripped 3 bases from V and 5 bases from J, with 5 bases between. This CDR3 comprises 12 residues.

The chain carries TRBV9 and TRBJ2-1; D perhaps matches TRBD2 (6 bases). Trimming removed 4 bases at V and 1 base at J, with 18 bases between. Germline CDR1 reads SGDLS; CDR2 reads YYNGEE. The CDR3 is made up of 17 amino acids. CDR3 sequence: CASSHPESGESYNEQFF. The CDR3 coding sequence is TGTGCCAGCAGCCACCCCGAGTCGGGGGAGTCCTACAATGAGCAGTTCTTC.

CDR3 protein: CASSFRVGTYEQYF. In DNA form, the CDR3 reads TGTGCCAGTAGTTTCAGGGTGGGGACCTACGAGCAGTACTTC. The gene calls are TRBV19 and TRBJ2-7; possible D gene TRBD1, 5 bases. Deletions cut 5 bases from V and 2 bases from J, with 13 bases between. This CDR3 has 14 amino acids. CDR1 is LNHDA and CDR2 is SQIVND in the germline V gene (reference sequence).

This chain connects TRBV29-1 to TRBJ2-7; 7 bases map to TRBD1. J lost 4 bases, V lost 3 bases, and 3 bases had no gene match. Germline V gene data show CDR1 as SQVTM and CDR2 as ANQGSEA. This CDR3 is 12 amino acids long. The CDR3 region is CSVERQGYEQYF. CDR3 sequence (DNA): TGCAGCGTTGAGAGACAGGGATACGAGCAGTACTTC.

This rearrangement joins TRBV6-5 to TRBJ2-7; 8 bases match TRBD1. Germline-derived CDR1 and CDR2 are MNHEY and SVGAGI. Losses at the gene ends were 6 bases for V and 2 bases for J; bases not matched to a gene: 3. The CDR3 consists of 13 residues. In nucleotides, the CDR3 is TGTGCCAGCAGCCGGGACAGGACCTACGAGCAGTACTTC. Its protein is CASSRDRTYEQYF.

V usage is TRBV27 and J usage is TRBJ2-1; a weak D match, TRBD2 (7 bases). Germline CDR1 reads MNHEY; CDR2 reads SMNVEV (reference sequence). CDR3 length equals 17 residues. V lost 6 bases to trimming and J lost 3 bases, with 21 bases between them. In DNA form, the CDR3 reads TGTGCCAGCAGCCAGTTAGGGGGGGGAGGGGGCTACAATGAGCAGTTCTTC. It yields the protein CASSQLGGGGGYNEQFF.

CDR3: CASSLEGSGPEGETQYF. The CDR3, as DNA: TGTGCCAGCAGCTTAGAGGGTAGCGGACCCGAGGGAGAGACCCAGTACTTC. V gene TRBV13 combines with J gene TRBJ2-5, with D possibly being TRBD2 (6 bases). The V gene lost 1 base and the J gene lost 4 bases, with 19 bases spanning the gap. Per germline, CDR1 PRHDT and CDR2 FYEKMQ (reference sequence). This CDR3 is 17 amino acids long.

The V call is TRBV9, the J call TRBJ1-4; D is possibly TRBD1 (5 bases). Germline CDR1 and CDR2: SGDLS and YYNGEE. The CDR3 contains 16 residues. V was shortened by 0 bases and J by 2 bases, with 11 bases between the two germline ends. The CDR3 reads CASSVDWGGTNEKLFF. The CDR3, as DNA: TGTGCCAGCAGCGTAGATTGGGGCGGTACTAATGAAAAACTGTTTTTT.

The chain is built from TRBV29-1 and TRBJ2-5, with 10 bases lining up with TRBD2. Trimming removed 4 bases from V and 5 bases from J; junction bases left unmatched: 7. Germline CDR1 SQVTM, CDR2 ANQGSEA. The CDR3 sequence is 14 residues long. The CDR3 here is CSVGVAGGPETQYF. The CDR3 nucleotides are TGCAGCGTTGGGGTAGCGGGGGGCCCTGAGACCCAGTACTTC.